The T cell receptor (beta chain) under discussion was sequenced for a study of blood T cell repertoires in COVID-19. The overall study: Spain, Italy and the United States supplied samples that represented acute and convalescent COVID-19. Sources were T cells, B-cell-depleted T cells, or PBMCs; the material itself was cDNA or gDNA.

In the original processing: Scientists estimated how many nucleated cells there were by amplifying reference gene primers. TCRdb's table, derived via immunoSEQ multiplex PCR, lists solely in-frame clones and lacks some. Clonal size and the V and J genes are those of that table, whereas D and trimming came from the DNA. The data contain 180,000 or so clones, 85% to 90% of them singletons. The CDR3 length is 13 residues. The ends were cut back, 3 bases at V and 4 bases at J, with 9 bases in the middle. Sequenced input: peripheral blood. V is TRBV12-3 or TRBV12-4 and J is TRBJ1-1; D gene uncertain. This TCR was recovered from a man in his late teens or twenties with active or convalescent COVID-19. The CDR3: CASSLVTSTEAFF. The CDR3 DNA reads TGTGCCAGCAGTTTGGTAACTTCCACTGAAGCTTTCTTT.